The clone carrying this TCR beta chain was observed at least ten times. The target antigen is unknown. This sample is drawn from a study of T cells in Graves' hyperthyroidism and ophthalmopathy. TCR beta CDR3 regions were amplified from RNA transcripts. First-round RT-PCR with HTBI primers amplified the TCR CDR3 region. TCRdb re-called the multiplex PCR reads with MiXCR, one entry per CDR3 protein. The sample contains hundreds of thousands of distinct CDR3 sequences, about 45% of which appear only once. The J segment lost 4 bases and the V segment lost 6 bases, leaving 2 bases of the junction unmatched. The CDR3 covers 13 residues. CDR1 is KGHDR, CDR2 SFDVKD, per germline. Regarding the study as a whole: Separation of ophthalmopathy from stable hyperthyroidism was achieved by a 13 V-J model.

The sequenced sample was peripheral blood or thyroid tissue (not recorded which). The V and J genes are TRBV24-1 and TRBJ2-5, with 9 bases fitting TRBD1. The source of this sequence is a woman aged 18-29 years with Graves' hyperthyroidism. As DNA, the CDR3 is TGTGCCACCAGTAAGACAGGGGGAGAGACCCAGTACTTC. It encodes CATSKTGGETQYF.